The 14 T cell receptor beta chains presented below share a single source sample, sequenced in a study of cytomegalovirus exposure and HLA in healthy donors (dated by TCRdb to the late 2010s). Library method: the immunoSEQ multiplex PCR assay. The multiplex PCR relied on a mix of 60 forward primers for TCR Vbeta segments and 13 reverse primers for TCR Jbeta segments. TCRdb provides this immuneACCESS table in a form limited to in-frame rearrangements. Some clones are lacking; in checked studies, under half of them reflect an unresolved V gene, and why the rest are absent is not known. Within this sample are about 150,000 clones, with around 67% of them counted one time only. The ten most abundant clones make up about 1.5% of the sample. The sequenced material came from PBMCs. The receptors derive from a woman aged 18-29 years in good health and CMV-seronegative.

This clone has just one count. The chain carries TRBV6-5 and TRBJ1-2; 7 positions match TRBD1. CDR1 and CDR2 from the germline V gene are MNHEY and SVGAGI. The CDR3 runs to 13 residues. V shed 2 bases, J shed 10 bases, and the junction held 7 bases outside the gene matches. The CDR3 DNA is TGTGCCAGCAGTTACAGGACAGGAGGTTTCTACACCTTC. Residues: CASSYRTGGFYTF.

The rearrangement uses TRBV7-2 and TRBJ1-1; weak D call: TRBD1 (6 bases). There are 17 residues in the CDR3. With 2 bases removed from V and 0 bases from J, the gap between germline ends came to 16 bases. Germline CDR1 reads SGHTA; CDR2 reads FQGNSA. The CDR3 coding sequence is TGTGCCAGCAGCTTACCTGGGGACAACATAATGAACACTGAAGCTTTCTTT. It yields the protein CASSLPGDNIMNTEAFF. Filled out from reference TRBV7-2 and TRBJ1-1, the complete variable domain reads GAGVSQSPSNKVTEKGKDVELRCDPISGHTALYWYRQSLGQGLEFLIYFQGNSAPDKSGLPSDRFSAERTGGSVSTLTIQRTQQEDSAVYLCASSLPGDNIMNTEAFFGQGTRLTVV.

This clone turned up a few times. The CDR3 region has the DNA TGCGCCAGCACGACAGACTCTGGAAACACCATATATTTT. As protein: CASTTDSGNTIYF. The rearrangement links TRBV5-1 to TRBJ1-3; D is possibly TRBD1 (5 bases). Germline V gene data show CDR1 as SGHRS and CDR2 as YFSETQ. V was trimmed by 6 bases and J by 0 bases, leaving 7 bases between them. The CDR3 spans 13 residues.

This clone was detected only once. The CDR3 reads CASSLHGSGNTIYF. CDR3 DNA: TGTGCCAGCAGCTTACACGGCTCTGGAAACACCATATATTTT. The V gene is TRBV11-3, the J gene TRBJ1-3; D not resolved. This CDR3 contains 14 residues. Deletions cut 2 bases from V and 0 bases from J, with 5 bases between. The germline CDR1 and CDR2 sequences are SGHNT and YENEEA.

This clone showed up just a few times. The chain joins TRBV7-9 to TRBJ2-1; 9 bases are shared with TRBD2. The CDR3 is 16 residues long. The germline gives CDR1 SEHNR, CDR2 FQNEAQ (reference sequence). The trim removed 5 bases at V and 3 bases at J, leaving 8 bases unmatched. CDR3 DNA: TGTGCCAGCAGCCCTGGTGGTAGCGGGGGCTACAATGAGCAGTTCTTC. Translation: CASSPGGSGGYNEQFF.

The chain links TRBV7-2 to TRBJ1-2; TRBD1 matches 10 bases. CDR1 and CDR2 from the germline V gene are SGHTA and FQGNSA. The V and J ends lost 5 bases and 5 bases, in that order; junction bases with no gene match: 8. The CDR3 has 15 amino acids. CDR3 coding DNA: TGTGCCAGCAGCGACCGGACAGGGGGAGGATATGGCTACACCTTC. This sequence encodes CASSDRTGGGYGYTF.

The CDR3 nucleotides read TGTGCCAGCAGCTTAGGTGACAAACAAGAGAGGGCCCAGTACTTC. Amino acids: CASSLGDKQERAQYF. The chain carries TRBV7-2 and TRBJ2-5; possible D gene TRBD2, 5 bases. The V gene's germline CDR1 is SGHTA and CDR2 FQGNSA. The CDR3 loop spans 15 amino acids. With 1 base removed from V and 9 bases from J, the gap between germline ends came to 18 bases. The full variable domain, completed using reference TRBV7-2 and TRBJ2-5, is GAGVSQSPSNKVTEKGKDVELRCDPISGHTALYWYRQSLGQGLEFLIYFQGNSAPDKSGLPSDRFSAERTGGSVSTLTIQRTQQEDSAVYLCASSLGDKQERAQYFGPGTRLLVL.

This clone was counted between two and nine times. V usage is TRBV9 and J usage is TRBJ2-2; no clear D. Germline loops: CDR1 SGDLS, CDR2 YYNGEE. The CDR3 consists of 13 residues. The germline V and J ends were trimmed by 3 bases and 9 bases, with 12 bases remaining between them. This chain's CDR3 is CASSGQDRRELFF. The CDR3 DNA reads TGTGCCAGCAGCGGGCAGGATCGCAGGGAGCTGTTTTTT.

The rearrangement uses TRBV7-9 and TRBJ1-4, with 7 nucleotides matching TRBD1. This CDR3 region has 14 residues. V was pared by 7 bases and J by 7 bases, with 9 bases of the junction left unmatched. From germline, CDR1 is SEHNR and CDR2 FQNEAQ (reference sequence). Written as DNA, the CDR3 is TGTGCCAGCACGAAGACAGGGACGATTGAAAAACTGTTTTTT. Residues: CASTKTGTIEKLFF.

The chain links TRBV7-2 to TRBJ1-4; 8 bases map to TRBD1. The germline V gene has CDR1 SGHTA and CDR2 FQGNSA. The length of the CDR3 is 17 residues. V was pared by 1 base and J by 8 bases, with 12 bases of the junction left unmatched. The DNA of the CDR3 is TGTGCCAGCAGCTTAGGGTATCTACAGGGGGGTAGGGAAAAACTGTTTTTT. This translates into CASSLGYLQGGREKLFF. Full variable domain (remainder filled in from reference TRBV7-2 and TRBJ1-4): GAGVSQSPSNKVTEKGKDVELRCDPISGHTALYWYRQSLGQGLEFLIYFQGNSAPDKSGLPSDRFSAERTGGSVSTLTIQRTQQEDSAVYLCASSLGYLQGGREKLFFGSGTQLSVL.

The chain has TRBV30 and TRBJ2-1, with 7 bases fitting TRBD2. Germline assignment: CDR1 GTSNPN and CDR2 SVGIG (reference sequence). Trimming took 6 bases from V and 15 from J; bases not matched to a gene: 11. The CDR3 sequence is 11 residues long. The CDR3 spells CACRTRGRLFF. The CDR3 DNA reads TGTGCCTGCCGGACTAGGGGTCGTCTGTTCTTC.

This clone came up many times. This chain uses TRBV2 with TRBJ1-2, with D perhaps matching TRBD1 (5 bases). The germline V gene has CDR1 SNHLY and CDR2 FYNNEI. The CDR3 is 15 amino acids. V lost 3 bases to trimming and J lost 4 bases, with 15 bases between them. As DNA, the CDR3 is TGTGCCAGCAGTGAGTGGAGGGGCGGAAGCTATGGCTACACCTTC. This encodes CASSEWRGGSYGYTF.

CDR3 DNA sequence: TGTGCCAGCAGTTCCCCGTCGACAGGGGGCACCGGGGAGCTGTTTTTT. It specifies CASSSPSTGGTGELFF. This chain joins TRBV27 and TRBJ2-2; TRBD1 aligns across 9 bases. The ends lost 4 bases at V and 4 bases at J; junction bases unmatched: 7. Per the germline V gene, CDR1 is MNHEY and CDR2 is SMNVEV (reference sequence). The CDR3 totals 16 residues.

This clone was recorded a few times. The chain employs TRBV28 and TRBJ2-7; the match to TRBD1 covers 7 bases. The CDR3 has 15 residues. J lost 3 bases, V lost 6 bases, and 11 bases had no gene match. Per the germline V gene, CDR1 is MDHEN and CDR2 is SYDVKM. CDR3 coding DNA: TGTGCCAGCAGCTCTCCGACAGGGCTGAACTACGAGCAGTACTTC. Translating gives CASSSPTGLNYEQYF. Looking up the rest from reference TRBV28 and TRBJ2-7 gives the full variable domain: DVKVTQSSRYLVKRTGEKVFLECVQDMDHENMFWYRQDPGLGLRLIYFSYDVKMKEKGDIPEGYSVSREKKERFSLILESASTNQTSMYLCASSSPTGLNYEQYFGPGTRLTVT.